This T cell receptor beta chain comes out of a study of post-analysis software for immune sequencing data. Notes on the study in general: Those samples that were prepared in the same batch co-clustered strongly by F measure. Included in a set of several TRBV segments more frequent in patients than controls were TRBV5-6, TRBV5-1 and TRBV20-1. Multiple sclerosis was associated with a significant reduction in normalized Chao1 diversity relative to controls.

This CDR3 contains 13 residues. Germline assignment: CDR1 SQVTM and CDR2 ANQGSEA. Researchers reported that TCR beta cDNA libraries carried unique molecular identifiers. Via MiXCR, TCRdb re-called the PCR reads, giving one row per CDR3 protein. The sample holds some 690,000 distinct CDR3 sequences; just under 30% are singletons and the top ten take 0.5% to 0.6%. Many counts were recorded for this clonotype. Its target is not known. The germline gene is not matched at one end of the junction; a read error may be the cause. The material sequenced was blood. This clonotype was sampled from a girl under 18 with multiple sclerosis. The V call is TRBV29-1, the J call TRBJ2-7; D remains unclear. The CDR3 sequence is CSVEVSGFGEQYF. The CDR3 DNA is TGCAGCGTCGAAGTTTCAGGTTTCGGTGAGCAGTACTTC.